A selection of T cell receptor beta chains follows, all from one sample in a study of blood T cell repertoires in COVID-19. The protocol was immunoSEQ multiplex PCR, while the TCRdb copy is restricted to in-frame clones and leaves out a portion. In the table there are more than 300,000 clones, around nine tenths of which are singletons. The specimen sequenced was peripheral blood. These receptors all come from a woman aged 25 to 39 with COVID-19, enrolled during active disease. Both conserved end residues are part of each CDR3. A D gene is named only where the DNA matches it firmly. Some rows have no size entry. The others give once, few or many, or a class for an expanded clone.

CDR3: CSVGDRNEAFF
DNA: TGCAGCGTGGGGGACAGGAATGAAGCTTTCTTT
V: TRBV29-1
size: once
J: TRBJ1-1
D: TRBD1

CDR3: CASSYRGSGHNEQFF
DNA: TGTGCCAGCAGTTACAGGGGTTCGGGTCACAATGAGCAGTTCTTC
V: TRBV28
size: NA
J: TRBJ2-1
D: TRBD1

CDR3: CASGRCGTSYNSPLHF
DNA: TGCGCCAGCGGCCGTTGCGGGACCTCCTATAATTCACCCCTCCACTTT
V: TRBV23-1
size: NA
J: TRBJ1-6
D: NA

CDR3: CAIRTRNTEAFF
DNA: TGTGCCATCAGGACACGAAACACTGAAGCTTTCTTT
V: TRBV10-3
size: NA
J: TRBJ1-1
D: NA

CDR3: CASSQDGQGRDGYTF
DNA: TGCGCCAGCAGCCAAGACGGACAGGGTCGGGATGGCTACACCTTC
V: TRBV4-1
size: NA
J: TRBJ1-2
D: TRBD1

CDR3: CASDYNYEQYF
DNA: TGTGCCAGCGACTACAACTACGAGCAGTACTTC
V: TRBV2
size: NA
J: TRBJ2-7
D: NA

CDR3: CASSLAGGPGQPQHF
DNA: TGTGCCAGCAGCTTGGCGGGGGGCCCGGGACAGCCCCAGCATTTT
V: TRBV5-5
size: once
J: TRBJ1-5
D: NA

CDR3: CASKGGADSNQPQHF
DNA: TGTGCCAGCAAGGGTGGGGCGGATAGCAATCAGCCCCAGCATTTT
V: TRBV6-5
size: NA
J: TRBJ1-5
D: NA

CDR3: CASSRGLVGGNEQFF
DNA: TGTGCCAGCAGCCGCGGACTAGTTGGTGGCAATGAGCAGTTCTTC
V: TRBV7-8
size: NA
J: TRBJ2-1
D: TRBD2

CDR3: CASSHGYMDRPRSYGYTF
DNA: TGCGCCAGCAGCCACGGCTACATGGACAGGCCTCGAAGCTATGGCTACACCTTC
V: TRBV4-1
size: few
J: TRBJ1-2
D: TRBD1

CDR3: CASSYERGTDTQYF
DNA: TGTGCCAGCAGTTATGAGCGGGGAACAGATACGCAGTATTTT
V: TRBV2
size: NA
J: TRBJ2-3
D: TRBD2

CDR3: CASSPQLAGANVLTF
DNA: TGTGCCAGCAGCCCCCAGTTGGCCGGGGCCAACGTCCTGACTTTC
V: TRBV7-3
size: once
J: TRBJ2-6
D: NA

CDR3: CASSTLAGVTNEQFF
DNA: TGTGCCAGTAGTACTCTAGCGGGGGTGACCAATGAGCAGTTCTTC
V: TRBV19
size: NA
J: TRBJ2-1
D: TRBD2

CDR3: CASSLGGPGANVLTF
DNA: TGCGCCAGCAGCCTGGGGGGTCCTGGGGCCAACGTCCTGACTTTC
V: TRBV10-1
size: NA
J: TRBJ2-6
D: NA

CDR3: CASSGTGINEQYF
DNA: TGTGCCAGCTCTGGGACAGGGATAAACGAGCAGTACTTC
V: TRBV18
size: once
J: TRBJ2-7
D: TRBD1

CDR3: CASSSRGMNTEAFF
DNA: TGTGCCAGCAGCTCCAGGGGAATGAACACTGAAGCTTTCTTT
V: TRBV6-2/TRBV6-3
size: NA
J: TRBJ1-1
D: NA

CDR3: CASSPNRGRDQPQHF
DNA: TGTGCCAGCAGCCCGAATAGGGGAAGGGATCAGCCCCAGCATTTT
V: TRBV7-6
size: NA
J: TRBJ1-5
D: NA

CDR3: CASSFQGSGEKLFF
DNA: TGTGCCAGCAGTTTCCAGGGTTCTGGTGAAAAACTGTTTTTT
V: TRBV2
size: NA
J: TRBJ1-4
D: NA

CDR3: CASSLTDATNEKLFF
DNA: TGTGCCAGCAGCTTAACAGACGCAACTAATGAAAAACTGTTTTTT
V: TRBV9
size: NA
J: TRBJ1-4
D: NA

CDR3: CASSLGQGGSPLHF
DNA: TGTGCCAGCAGTCTGGGACAGGGAGGTTCACCCCTCCACTTT
V: TRBV27
size: NA
J: TRBJ1-6
D: TRBD1

CDR3: CASSPGEVLTYGYTF
DNA: TGTGCCAGCAGCCCCGGGGAGGTCCTGACGTATGGCTACACCTTC
V: TRBV4-2
size: NA
J: TRBJ1-2
D: NA

CDR3: CASSLSLAGGYETQYF
DNA: TGTGCCAGCAGCTTGTCCCTAGCGGGGGGCTATGAGACCCAGTACTTC
V: TRBV7-2
size: NA
J: TRBJ2-5
D: TRBD2

CDR3: CASSLLPGTEAFF
DNA: TGTGCCAGCAGCTTATTACCGGGCACTGAAGCTTTCTTT
V: TRBV11-2
size: NA
J: TRBJ1-1
D: NA

CDR3: CASSLGGGGETQYF
DNA: TGTGCCAGCAGCTTGGGCGGGGGGGGAGAGACCCAGTACTTC
V: TRBV5-4
size: NA
J: TRBJ2-5
D: TRBD2

CDR3: CAWSARDGGRNGYTF
DNA: TGTGCCTGGAGCGCCCGGGACGGGGGAAGGAATGGCTACACCTTC
V: TRBV30
size: NA
J: TRBJ1-2
D: NA

CDR3: CATSARGLSNQPQHF
DNA: TGTGCCACCAGTGCGAGAGGACTTAGCAATCAGCCCCAGCATTTT
V: TRBV24-1
size: NA
J: TRBJ1-5
D: NA

CDR3: CASSGGAGTGGSEAFF
DNA: TGTGCCAGCAGCGGAGGCGCCGGGACAGGGGGCTCGGAAGCTTTCTTT
V: TRBV11-2
size: NA
J: TRBJ1-1
D: TRBD1

CDR3: CASSQLGTSGASSYNEQFF
DNA: TGTGCCAGCAGCCAACTGGGGACTAGCGGGGCTAGCTCCTACAATGAGCAGTTCTTC
V: TRBV4-2
size: NA
J: TRBJ2-1
D: TRBD2

CDR3: CASSTIIQRGHEQYF
DNA: TGTGCCAGCAGTACCATCATCCAAAGAGGGCACGAGCAGTACTTC
V: TRBV6-2/TRBV6-3
size: NA
J: TRBJ2-7
D: NA

CDR3: CATPDLTADGYTF
DNA: TGTGCCACCCCTGACCTAACCGCGGATGGCTACACCTTC
V: TRBV6-9
size: NA
J: TRBJ1-2
D: NA

CDR3: CASSERRDRGNQPQHF
DNA: TGTGCCAGCAGTGAAAGGAGAGACAGAGGCAATCAGCCCCAGCATTTT
V: TRBV6-1
size: NA
J: TRBJ1-5
D: NA

CDR3: CASSQQGSYEQYF
DNA: TGTGCCAGCAGCCAACAGGGATCCTACGAGCAGTACTTC
V: TRBV6-5
size: NA
J: TRBJ2-7
D: NA

CDR3: CASSLSGQGKGELFF
DNA: TGTGCCAGCAGTTTATCGGGACAGGGGAAAGGGGAGCTGTTTTTT
V: TRBV27
size: NA
J: TRBJ2-2
D: TRBD1

CDR3: CASIGQSYNEQFF
DNA: TGTGCCAGCATTGGACAGTCCTACAATGAGCAGTTCTTC
V: TRBV2
size: few
J: TRBJ2-1
D: NA

CDR3: CATSDSGAGENQPQHF
DNA: TGTGCCACCAGTGATTCTGGGGCAGGGGAGAACCAGCCCCAGCATTTT
V: TRBV24-1
size: NA
J: TRBJ1-5
D: NA

CDR3: CAGGQENTEAFF
DNA: TGTGCCGGGGGACAGGAGAACACTGAAGCTTTCTTT
V: TRBV2
size: NA
J: TRBJ1-1
D: TRBD1

CDR3: CASSRISRGPYNEQFF
DNA: TGTGCCAGTAGTCGAATCTCCCGTGGCCCCTACAATGAGCAGTTCTTC
V: TRBV19
size: NA
J: TRBJ2-1
D: NA

CDR3: CASSSRVSLSGNTIYF
DNA: TGTGCCAGCAGCTCCAGGGTATCACTCTCTGGAAACACCATATATTTT
V: TRBV7-6
size: NA
J: TRBJ1-3
D: NA

CDR3: CACTTGGDYGYTF
DNA: TGTGCCTGTACTACAGGGGGAGATTATGGCTACACCTTC
V: TRBV30
size: NA
J: TRBJ1-2
D: TRBD1

CDR3: CASSYGQGGSPLHF
DNA: TGTGCCAGCAGTTACGGCCAGGGGGGTTCACCCCTCCACTTT
V: TRBV6-5
size: NA
J: TRBJ1-6
D: TRBD1

CDR3: CASSSGQGVNYGYTF
DNA: TGTGCCAGCAGCTCCGGACAGGGAGTCAACTATGGCTACACCTTC
V: TRBV7-9
size: NA
J: TRBJ1-2
D: TRBD1

CDR3: CASSLTRQIGQPQHF
DNA: TGTGCCAGCAGTTTAACACGACAGATAGGTCAGCCCCAGCATTTT
V: TRBV27
size: NA
J: TRBJ1-5
D: NA